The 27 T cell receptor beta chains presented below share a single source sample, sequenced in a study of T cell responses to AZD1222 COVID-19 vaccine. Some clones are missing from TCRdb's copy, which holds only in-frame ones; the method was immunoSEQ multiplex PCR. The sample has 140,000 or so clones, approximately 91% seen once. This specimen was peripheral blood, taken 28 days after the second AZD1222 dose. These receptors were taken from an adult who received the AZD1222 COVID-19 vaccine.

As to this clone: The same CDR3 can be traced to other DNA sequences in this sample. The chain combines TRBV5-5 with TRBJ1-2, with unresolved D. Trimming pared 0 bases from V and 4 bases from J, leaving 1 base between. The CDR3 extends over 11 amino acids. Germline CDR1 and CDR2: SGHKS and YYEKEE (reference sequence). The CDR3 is CASSLGYGYTF. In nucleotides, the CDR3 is TGTGCCAGCAGCTTGGGCTATGGCTACACCTTC.

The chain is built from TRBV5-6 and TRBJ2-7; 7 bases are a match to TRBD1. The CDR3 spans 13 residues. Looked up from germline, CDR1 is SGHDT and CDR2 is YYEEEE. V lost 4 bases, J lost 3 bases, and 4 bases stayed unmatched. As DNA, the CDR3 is TGTGCCAGCAGCCGGGACAGCGTCTACGAGCAGTACTTC. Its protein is CASSRDSVYEQYF. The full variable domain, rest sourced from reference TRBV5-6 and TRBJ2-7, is DAGVTQSPTHLIKTRGQQVTLRCSPKSGHDTVSWYQQALGQGPQFIFQYYEEEERQRGNFPDRFSGHQFPNYSSELNVNALLLGDSALYLCASSRDSVYEQYFGPGTRLTVT.

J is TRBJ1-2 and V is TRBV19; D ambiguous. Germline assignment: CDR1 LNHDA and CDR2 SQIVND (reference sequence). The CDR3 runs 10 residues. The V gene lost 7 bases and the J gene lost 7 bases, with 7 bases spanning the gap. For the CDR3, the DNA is TGTGCCAGTAAAGAATTTGGCTACACCTTC. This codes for CASKEFGYTF.

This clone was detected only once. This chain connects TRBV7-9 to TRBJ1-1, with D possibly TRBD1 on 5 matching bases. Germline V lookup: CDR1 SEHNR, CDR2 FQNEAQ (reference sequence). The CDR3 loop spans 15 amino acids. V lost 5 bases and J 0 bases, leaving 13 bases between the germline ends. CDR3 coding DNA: TGTGCCAGCAGCACCCTGACAGCAATGAACACTGAAGCTTTCTTT. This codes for CASSTLTAMNTEAFF.

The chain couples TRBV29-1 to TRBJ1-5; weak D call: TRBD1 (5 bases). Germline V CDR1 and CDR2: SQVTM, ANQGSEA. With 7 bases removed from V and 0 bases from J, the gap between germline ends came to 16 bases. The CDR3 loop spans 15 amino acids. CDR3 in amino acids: CSASLGRDSNQPQHF. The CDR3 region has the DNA TGCAGCGCCTCGTTGGGCAGGGATAGCAATCAGCCCCAGCATTTT.

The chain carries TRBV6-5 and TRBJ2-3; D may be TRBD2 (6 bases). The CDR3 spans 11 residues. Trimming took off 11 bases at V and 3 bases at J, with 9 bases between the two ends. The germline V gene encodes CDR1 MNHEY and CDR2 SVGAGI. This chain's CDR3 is CAVGRTDTQYF. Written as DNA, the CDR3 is TGTGCCGTAGGGAGGACAGATACGCAGTATTTT.

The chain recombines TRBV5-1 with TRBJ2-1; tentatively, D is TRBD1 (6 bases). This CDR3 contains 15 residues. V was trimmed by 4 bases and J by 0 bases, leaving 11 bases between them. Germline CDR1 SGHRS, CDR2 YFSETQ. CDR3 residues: CASSPGHSSYNEQFF. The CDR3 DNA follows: TGCGCCAGCAGCCCGGGACACAGCTCCTACAATGAGCAGTTCTTC.

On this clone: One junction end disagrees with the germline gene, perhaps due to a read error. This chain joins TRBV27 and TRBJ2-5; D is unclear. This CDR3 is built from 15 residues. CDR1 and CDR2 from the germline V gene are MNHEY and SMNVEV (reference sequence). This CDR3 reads CASSPQVGSQGTQYF. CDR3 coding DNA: TGTGCCAGCAGTCCGCAAGTGGGATCCCAAGGGACCCAGTACTTC.

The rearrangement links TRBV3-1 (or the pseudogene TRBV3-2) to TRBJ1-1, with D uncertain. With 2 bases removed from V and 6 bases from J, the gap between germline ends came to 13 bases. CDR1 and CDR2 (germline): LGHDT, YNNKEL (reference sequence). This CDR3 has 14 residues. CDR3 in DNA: TGTGCCAGCAGCCAATCTCCCTTGAGCGCTGAAGCTTTCTTT. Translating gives CASSQSPLSAEAFF.

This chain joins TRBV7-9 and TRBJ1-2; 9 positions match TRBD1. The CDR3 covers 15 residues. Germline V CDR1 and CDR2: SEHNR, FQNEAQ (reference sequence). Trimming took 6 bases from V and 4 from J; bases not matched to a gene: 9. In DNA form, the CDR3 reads TGTGCCAGCAGTGAACAGGGGGCAAGTCCCTATGGCTACACCTTC. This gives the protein CASSEQGASPYGYTF.

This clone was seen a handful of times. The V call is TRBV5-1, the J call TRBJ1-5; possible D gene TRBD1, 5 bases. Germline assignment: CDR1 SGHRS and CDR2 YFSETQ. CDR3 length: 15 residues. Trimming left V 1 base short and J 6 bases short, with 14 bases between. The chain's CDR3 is CASSLFPQGTQPQHF. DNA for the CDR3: TGCGCCAGCAGCTTGTTCCCGCAGGGCACTCAGCCCCAGCATTTT.

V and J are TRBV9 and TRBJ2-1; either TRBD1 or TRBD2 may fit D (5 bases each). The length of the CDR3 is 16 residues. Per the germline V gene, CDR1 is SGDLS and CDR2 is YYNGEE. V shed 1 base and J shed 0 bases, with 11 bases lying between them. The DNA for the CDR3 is TGTGCCAGCAGCGTAAACCGGGACGGCTCCTACAATGAGCAGTTCTTC. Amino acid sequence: CASSVNRDGSYNEQFF.

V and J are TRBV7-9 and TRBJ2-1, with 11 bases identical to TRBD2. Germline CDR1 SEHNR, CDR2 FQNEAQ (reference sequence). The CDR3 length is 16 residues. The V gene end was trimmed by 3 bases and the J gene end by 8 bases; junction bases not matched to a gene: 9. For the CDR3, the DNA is TGTGCCAGCAGCTTTGGGCCTAGCGGGGGGACTGATGAGCAGTTCTTC. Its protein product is CASSFGPSGGTDEQFF.

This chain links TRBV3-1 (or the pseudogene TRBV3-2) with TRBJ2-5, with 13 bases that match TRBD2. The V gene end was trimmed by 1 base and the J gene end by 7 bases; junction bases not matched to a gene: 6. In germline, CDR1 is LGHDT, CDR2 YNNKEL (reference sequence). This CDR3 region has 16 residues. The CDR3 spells CASSQGTSGRERTQYF. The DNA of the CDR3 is TGTGCCAGCAGCCAAGGGACTAGCGGGAGAGAGAGGACCCAGTACTTC.

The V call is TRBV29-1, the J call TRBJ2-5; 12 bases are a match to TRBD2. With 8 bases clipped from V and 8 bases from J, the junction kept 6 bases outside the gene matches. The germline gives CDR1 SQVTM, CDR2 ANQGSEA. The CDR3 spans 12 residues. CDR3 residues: CSTRTSGATQYF. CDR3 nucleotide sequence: TGCAGCACCCGGACTAGCGGGGCTACCCAGTACTTC. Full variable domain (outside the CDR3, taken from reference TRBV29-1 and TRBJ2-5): SAVISQKPSRDICQRGTSLTIQCQVDSQVTMMFWYRQQPGQSLTLIATANQGSEATYESGFVIDKFPISRPNLTFSTLTVSNMSPEDSSIYLCSTRTSGATQYFGPGTRLLVL.

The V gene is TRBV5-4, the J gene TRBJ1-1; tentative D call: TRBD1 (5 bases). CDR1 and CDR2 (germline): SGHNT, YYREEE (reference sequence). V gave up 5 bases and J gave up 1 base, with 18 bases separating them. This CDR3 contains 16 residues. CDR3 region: CASSPRRDPKNTEAFF. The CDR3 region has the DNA TGTGCCAGCAGTCCCAGGAGGGACCCAAAGAACACTGAAGCTTTCTTT.

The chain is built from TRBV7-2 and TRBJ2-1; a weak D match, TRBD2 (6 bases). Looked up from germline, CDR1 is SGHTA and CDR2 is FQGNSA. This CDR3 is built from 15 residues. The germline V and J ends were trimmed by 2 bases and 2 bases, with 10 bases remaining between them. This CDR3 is CASSLWRGPYNEQFF. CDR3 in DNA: TGTGCCAGCAGCTTATGGCGGGGCCCCTACAATGAGCAGTTCTTC.

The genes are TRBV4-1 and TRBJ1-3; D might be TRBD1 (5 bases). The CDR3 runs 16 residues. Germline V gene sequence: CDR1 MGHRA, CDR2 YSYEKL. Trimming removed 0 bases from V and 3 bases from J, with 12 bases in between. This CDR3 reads CASSQDPQGYGNTIYF. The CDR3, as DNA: TGCGCCAGCAGCCAAGATCCGCAGGGTTATGGAAACACCATATATTTT.

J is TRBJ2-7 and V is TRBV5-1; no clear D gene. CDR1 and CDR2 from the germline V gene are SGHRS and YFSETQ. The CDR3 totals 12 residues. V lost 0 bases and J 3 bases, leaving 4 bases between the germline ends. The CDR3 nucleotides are TGCGCCAGCAGCTTGGAAGGCTACGAGCAGTACTTC. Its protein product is CASSLEGYEQYF.

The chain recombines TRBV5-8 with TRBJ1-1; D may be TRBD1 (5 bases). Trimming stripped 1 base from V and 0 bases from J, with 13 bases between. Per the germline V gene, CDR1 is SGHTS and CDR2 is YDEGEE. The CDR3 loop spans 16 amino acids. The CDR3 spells CASSLWGNGVNTEAFF. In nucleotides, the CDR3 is TGTGCCAGCAGCTTGTGGGGGAATGGGGTGAACACTGAAGCTTTCTTT.

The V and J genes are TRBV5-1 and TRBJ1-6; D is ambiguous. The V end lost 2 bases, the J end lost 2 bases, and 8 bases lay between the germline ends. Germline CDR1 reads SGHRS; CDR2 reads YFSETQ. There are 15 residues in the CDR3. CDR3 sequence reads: CASSLARAYNSPLHF. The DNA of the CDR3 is TGCGCCAGCAGCTTAGCCAGAGCCTATAATTCACCCCTCCACTTT.

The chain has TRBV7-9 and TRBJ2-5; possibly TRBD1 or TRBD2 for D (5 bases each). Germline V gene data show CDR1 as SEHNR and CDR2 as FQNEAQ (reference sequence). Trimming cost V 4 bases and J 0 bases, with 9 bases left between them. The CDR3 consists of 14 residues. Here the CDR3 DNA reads TGTGCCAGCAGCTATCGAGGGGACCAAGAGACCCAGTACTTC. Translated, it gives CASSYRGDQETQYF.

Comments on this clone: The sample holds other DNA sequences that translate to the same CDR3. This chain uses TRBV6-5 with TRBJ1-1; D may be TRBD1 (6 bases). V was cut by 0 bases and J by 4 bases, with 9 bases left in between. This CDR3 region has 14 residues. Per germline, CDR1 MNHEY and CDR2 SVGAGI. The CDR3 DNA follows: TGTGCCAGCAGTTACTCGGGAGGGGGCACTGAAGCTTTCTTT. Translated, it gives CASSYSGGGTEAFF.

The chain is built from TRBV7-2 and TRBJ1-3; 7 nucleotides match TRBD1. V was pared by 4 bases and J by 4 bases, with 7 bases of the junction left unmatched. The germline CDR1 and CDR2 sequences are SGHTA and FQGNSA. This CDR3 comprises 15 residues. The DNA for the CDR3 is TGTGCCAGCAGCTCGCACCGACAGGGCGGAAACACCATATATTTT. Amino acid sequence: CASSSHRQGGNTIYF.

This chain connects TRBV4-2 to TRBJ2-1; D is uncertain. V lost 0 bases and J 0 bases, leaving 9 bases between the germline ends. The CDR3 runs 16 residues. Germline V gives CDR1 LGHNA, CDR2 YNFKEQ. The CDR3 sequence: CASSQEVSSSYNEQFF. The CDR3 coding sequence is TGTGCCAGCAGCCAAGAGGTCTCCAGCTCCTACAATGAGCAGTTCTTC.

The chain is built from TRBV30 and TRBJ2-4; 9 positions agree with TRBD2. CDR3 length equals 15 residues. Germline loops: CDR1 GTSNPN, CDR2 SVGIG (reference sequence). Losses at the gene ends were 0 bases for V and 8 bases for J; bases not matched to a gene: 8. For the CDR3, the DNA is TGTGCCTGGAGTGTACCATGGCGGGAGGGTGACATTCAGTACTTC. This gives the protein CAWSVPWREGDIQYF. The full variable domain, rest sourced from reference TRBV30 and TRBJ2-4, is SQTIHQWPATLVQPVGSPLSLECTVEGTSNPNLYWYRQAAGRGLQLLFYSVGIGQISSEVPQNLSASRPQDRQFILSSKKLLLSDSGFYLCAWSVPWREGDIQYFGAGTRLSVL.

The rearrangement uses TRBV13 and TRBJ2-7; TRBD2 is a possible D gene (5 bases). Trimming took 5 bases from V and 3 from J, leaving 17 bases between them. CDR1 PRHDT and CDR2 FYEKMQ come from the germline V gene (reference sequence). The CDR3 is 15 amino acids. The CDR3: CASSGPLTGVYEQYF. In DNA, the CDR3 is TGTGCCAGCAGCGGGCCTCTTACCGGGGTCTACGAGCAGTACTTC.